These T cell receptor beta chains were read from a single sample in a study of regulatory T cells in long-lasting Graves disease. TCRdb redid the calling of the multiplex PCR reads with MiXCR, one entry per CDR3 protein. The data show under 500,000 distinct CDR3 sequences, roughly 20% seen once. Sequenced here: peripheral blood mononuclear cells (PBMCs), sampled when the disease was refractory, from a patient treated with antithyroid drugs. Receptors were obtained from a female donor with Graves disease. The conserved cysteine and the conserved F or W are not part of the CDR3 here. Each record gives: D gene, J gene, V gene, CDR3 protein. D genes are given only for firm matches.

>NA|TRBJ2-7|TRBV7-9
ASSPSGATPYEQY
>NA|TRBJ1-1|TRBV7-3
ASSFGQNTEAS
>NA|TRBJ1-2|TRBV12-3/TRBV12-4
ASSFDSYGYT
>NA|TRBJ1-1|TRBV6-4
AVRSGNTEAF
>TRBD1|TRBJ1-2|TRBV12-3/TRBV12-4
ASTVTGTLFGYT
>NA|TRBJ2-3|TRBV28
ATKGPVVQY
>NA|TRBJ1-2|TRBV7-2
ASSLGWSSFSGYT
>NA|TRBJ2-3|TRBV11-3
ASSMGAADTQY
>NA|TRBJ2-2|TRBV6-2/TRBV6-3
ASKRENTGELF
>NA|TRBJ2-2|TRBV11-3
ASRDPDGKPTNTGELF
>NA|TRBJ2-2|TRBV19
ASSIDGARTPSAIPPGELF
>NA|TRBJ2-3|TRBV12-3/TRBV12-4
ASGNPQRTDTQY
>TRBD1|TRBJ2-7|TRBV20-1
SAEGTGDEQY
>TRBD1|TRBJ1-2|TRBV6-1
ASRTGALYGYT
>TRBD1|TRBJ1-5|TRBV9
ASSSGQESNQPQH
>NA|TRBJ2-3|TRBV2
ASSEKETGAGTQY
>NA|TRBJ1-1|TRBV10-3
AIMQAPGSEAF
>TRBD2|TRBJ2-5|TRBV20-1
SARDGTSVTETQY
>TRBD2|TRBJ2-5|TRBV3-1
ASSQISRTSGREETQY
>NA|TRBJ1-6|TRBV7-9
ASSPAPGQGNSPLH
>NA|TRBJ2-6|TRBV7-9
ASSLESIGVSGANVLT
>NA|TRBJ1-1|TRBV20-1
SSTGPVNTEAF
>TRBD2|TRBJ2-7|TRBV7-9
ASSPTLAGTTYEQY
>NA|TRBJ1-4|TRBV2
ASSERGDSTNEKLF
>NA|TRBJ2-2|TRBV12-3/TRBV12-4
ASSWTAGAGELF
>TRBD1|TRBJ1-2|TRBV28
ASSLTGGLKNYGYT
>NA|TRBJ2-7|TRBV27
ASSSGLSYEQY
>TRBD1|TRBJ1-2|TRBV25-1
ASSASPGQMNYGYT
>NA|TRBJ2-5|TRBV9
ASSVGGGGETQY
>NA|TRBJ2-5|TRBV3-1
ASSQDPGLGYNERF
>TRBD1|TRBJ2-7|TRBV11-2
ASRRPGQSNAEQY
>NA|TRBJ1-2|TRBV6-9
ASSYSPYYGYT
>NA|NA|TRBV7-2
ASSLYGQGGGNEQF
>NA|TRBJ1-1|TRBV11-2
ASSLVGGLNTEAF
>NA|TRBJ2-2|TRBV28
ASSRSGWGTGEPF
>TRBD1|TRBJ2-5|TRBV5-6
ASSSGTGGLLGETQY
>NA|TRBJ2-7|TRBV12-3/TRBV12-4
ASSLEMRPNEQY
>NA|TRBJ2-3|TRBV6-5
ASSFSSGQGTRTDTQY
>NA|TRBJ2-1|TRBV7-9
ASSYGQLYNEQF
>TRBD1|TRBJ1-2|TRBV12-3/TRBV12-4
ASSSHTGGSGYT
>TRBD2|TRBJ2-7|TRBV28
ASRPTGTSNEQY
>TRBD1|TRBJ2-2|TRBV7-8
ASRRGTENTGELF
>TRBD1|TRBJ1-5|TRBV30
AWSGQGSQPQH
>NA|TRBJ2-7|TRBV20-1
SAGGGVRLYEQY
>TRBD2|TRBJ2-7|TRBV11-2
ASRMTSVPWEQY
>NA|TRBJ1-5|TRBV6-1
ASSVVGQSNQPQH
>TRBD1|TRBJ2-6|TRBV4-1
ASSIGQGSSGANVLT